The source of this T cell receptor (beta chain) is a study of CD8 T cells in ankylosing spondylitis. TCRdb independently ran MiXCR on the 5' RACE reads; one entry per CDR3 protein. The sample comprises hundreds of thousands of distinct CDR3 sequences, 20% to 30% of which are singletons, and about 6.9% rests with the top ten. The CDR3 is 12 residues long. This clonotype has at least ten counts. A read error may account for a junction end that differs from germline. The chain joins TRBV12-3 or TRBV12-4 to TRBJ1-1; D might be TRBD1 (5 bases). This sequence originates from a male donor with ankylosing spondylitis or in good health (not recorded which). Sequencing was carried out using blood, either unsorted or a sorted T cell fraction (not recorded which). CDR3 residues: CASTEGRATGGF. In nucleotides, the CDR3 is TGTGCCAGCACGGAGGGGCGCGCAACTGGGGGTTTT.